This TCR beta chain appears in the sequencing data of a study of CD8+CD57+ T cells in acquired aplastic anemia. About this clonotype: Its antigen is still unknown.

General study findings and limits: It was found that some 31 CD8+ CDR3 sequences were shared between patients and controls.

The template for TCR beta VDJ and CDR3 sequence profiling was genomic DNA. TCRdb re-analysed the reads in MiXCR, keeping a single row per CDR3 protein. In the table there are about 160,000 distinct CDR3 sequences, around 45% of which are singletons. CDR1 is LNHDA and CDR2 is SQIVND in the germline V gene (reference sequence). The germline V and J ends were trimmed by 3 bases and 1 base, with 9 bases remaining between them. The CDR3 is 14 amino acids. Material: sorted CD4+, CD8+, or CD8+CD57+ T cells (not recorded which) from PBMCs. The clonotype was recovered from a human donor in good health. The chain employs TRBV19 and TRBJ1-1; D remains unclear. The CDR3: CASSISSSNTEAFF. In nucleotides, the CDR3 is TGTGCCAGTAGTATCTCCTCGTCGAACACTGAAGCTTTCTTT.